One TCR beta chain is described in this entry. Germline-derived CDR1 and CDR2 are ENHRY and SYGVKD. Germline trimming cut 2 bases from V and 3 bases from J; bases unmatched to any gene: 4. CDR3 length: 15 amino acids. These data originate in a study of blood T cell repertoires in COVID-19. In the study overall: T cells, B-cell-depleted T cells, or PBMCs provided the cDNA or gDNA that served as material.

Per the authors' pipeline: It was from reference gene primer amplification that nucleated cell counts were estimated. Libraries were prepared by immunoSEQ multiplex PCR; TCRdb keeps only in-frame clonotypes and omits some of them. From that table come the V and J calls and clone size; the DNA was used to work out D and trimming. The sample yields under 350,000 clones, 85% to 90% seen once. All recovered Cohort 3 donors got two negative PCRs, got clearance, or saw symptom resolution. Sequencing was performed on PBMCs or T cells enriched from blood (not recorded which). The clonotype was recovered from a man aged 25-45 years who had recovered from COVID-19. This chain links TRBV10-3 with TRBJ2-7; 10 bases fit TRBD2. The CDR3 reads CAISEGLADIYEQYF. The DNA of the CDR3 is TGTGCCATCAGTGAGGGACTAGCGGATATCTACGAGCAGTACTTC.